Listed below are T cell receptor beta chains from one sample, sequenced in a study of shared clonotypes between healthy human individuals. The assay was immunoSEQ multiplex PCR, and TCRdb's table has in-frame clones only and misses some. The table lists over 2 million clones, about 95% of them singletons, with around 0.13% in the top ten. Sequenced sample: naive CD4+ T cells sorted from blood. The receptors stem from a man aged 18 to 29 in good health. Both conserved end residues are part of each CDR3. A D gene is named only where the DNA matches it firmly. For some rows the clone size is stated as once, few or many, or as a class when expanded; others skip it.

>12|TRBJ1-1|TRBD1|NA|TRBV28
CASSLLGTGAFF
TGTGCCAGCAGTTTACTCGGGACAGGGGCTTTCTTT
>15|TRBJ2-1|NA|NA|TRBV5-1
CASSFGSGHSSEQFF
TGCGCCAGCAGCTTTGGCTCGGGACATTCGAGTGAGCAGTTCTTC
>11|TRBJ2-7|NA|NA|TRBV7-8
CASSLLDEQYF
TGTGCCAGCAGCCTTCTGGACGAGCAGTACTTC
>14|TRBJ1-6|NA|few|TRBV5-1
CASSQAVVNSPLHF
TGCGCCAGCAGCCAGGCGGTCGTAAATTCACCCCTCCACTTT
>15|TRBJ1-4|NA|NA|TRBV5-1
CASSMAGMTNEKLFF
TGCGCCAGCAGCATGGCGGGTATGACTAATGAAAAACTGTTTTTT
>12|TRBJ1-4|NA|NA|TRBV6-5
CASSPSTGKLFF
TGTGCCAGCAGCCCCTCTACCGGTAAACTGTTTTTT
>15|TRBJ2-4|NA|NA|TRBV4-3
CASSQDGLAKNIQYF
TGCGCCAGCAGCCAAGATGGGCTAGCCAAAAACATTCAGTACTTC
>17|TRBJ2-2|TRBD1|NA|TRBV4-1
CASSRNPGQQYTGELFF
TGCGCCAGCAGCCGCAACCCGGGACAGCAATACACCGGGGAGCTGTTTTTT
>14|TRBJ2-1|NA|once|TRBV12-5
CASVILGSYNEQFF
TGTGCTAGTGTTATCCTGGGCTCCTACAATGAGCAGTTCTTC
>16|TRBJ2-4|NA|NA|TRBV7-9
CASSSPNWTVLDIQYF
TGTGCCAGCAGCTCACCTAACTGGACAGTTTTGGACATTCAGTACTTC
>14|TRBJ2-5|NA|NA|TRBV10-3
CATNNRDFQETQYF
TGTGCCACCAACAACCGGGACTTCCAAGAGACCCAGTACTTC
>16|TRBJ2-2|NA|NA|TRBV19
CASSRRQGKRAGELFF
TGTGCCAGTAGTAGGCGTCAGGGCAAACGGGCCGGGGAGCTGTTTTTT
>14|TRBJ1-6|NA|NA|TRBV6-5
CASSQERPGTPLHF
TGTGCCAGCAGTCAAGAGAGGCCAGGTACACCCCTCCACTTT
>15|TRBJ1-1|TRBD1|NA|TRBV2
CASRPSQQGAVEAFF
TGTGCCAGCAGACCCTCCCAACAGGGGGCGGTTGAAGCTTTCTTT
>12|TRBJ1-2|NA|NA|TRBV7-2
CASSFAGDGYTF
TGTGCCAGCAGCTTTGCAGGGGATGGCTACACCTTC
>14|TRBJ2-7|TRBD1|NA|TRBV6-1
CASSSDRGPYEQYF
TGTGCCAGCAGCTCCGACAGGGGGCCCTACGAGCAGTACTTC
>13|TRBJ1-2|NA|NA|TRBV6-1
CASRDKDSYGYTF
TGTGCCAGCAGGGATAAAGACTCCTATGGCTACACCTTC
>14|TRBJ1-4|NA|NA|TRBV7-9
CASGRGGLNEKLFF
TGTGCCAGCGGGAGGGGAGGACTTAATGAAAAACTGTTTTTT
>14|TRBJ1-3|NA|NA|TRBV15
CATMPGGTGNTIYF
TGTGCCACCATGCCGGGTGGAACTGGAAACACCATATATTTT
>16|TRBJ1-4|NA|NA|TRBV29-1
CSVKYSQGLSNEKLFF
TGCAGCGTTAAGTACTCGCAGGGATTGAGTAATGAAAAACTGTTTTTT
>14|TRBJ1-1|NA|NA|TRBV7-2
CASSRPGQNTEAFF
TGTGCCAGCAGTCGTCCGGGACAGAACACTGAAGCTTTCTTT
>16|TRBJ2-6|TRBD2|NA|TRBV5-6
CASSGGLASGANVLTF
TGTGCCAGCAGCGGAGGACTAGCCTCTGGGGCCAACGTCCTGACTTTC